The rows below give T cell receptor beta chains drawn from one sample of a study of early T cells in non-severe SARS-CoV-2 infection. Via MiXCR, TCRdb re-called the 5' RACE reads, giving one row per CDR3 protein. The sample includes 43,000 or so distinct CDR3 sequences, under 9.5% of them seen just once. The specimen was whole blood. The receptors were gathered from an adult who was a healthcare worker with PCR-confirmed SARS-CoV-2 infection or an uninfected control (not recorded which). The CDR3 runs from the conserved cysteine through the conserved F or W. Fields, in order: J gene, clone size, V gene, D gene, CDR3 protein, CDR3 DNA. A D gene is named only where the DNA matches it firmly. The size of a clone is reported for some rows only, either as once, few or many, or as a class for expanded clones.

j_call: TRBJ2-1
clone_size: many
v_call: TRBV12-3/TRBV12-4
d_call: NA
cdr3_aa: CASSLIRDSYNEQFF
cdr3_nt: TGTGCCAGCAGTTTGATACGTGACAGCTACAATGAGCAGTTCTTC

j_call: TRBJ1-2
clone_size: few
v_call: TRBV21-1
d_call: NA
cdr3_aa: CASSKVVSGGNYGYTF
cdr3_nt: TGTGCCAGCAGCAAAGTCGTCTCCGGGGGGAACTATGGCTACACCTTC

j_call: TRBJ2-5
clone_size: NA
v_call: TRBV5-4
d_call: NA
cdr3_aa: CASTKWGEETQYF
cdr3_nt: TGTGCCAGCACCAAGTGGGGGGAAGAGACCCAGTACTTC

j_call: TRBJ1-1
clone_size: few
v_call: TRBV12-3/TRBV12-4
d_call: NA
cdr3_aa: CASSFERMNTEAFF
cdr3_nt: TGTGCCAGCAGTTTCGAAAGGATGAACACTGAAGCTTTCTTT

j_call: TRBJ2-7
clone_size: few
v_call: TRBV6-2/TRBV6-3
d_call: NA
cdr3_aa: CASSIERGSYEQYF
cdr3_nt: TGTGCCAGCAGTATCGAGAGGGGGTCCTACGAGCAGTACTTC

j_call: TRBJ2-1
clone_size: many
v_call: TRBV7-9
d_call: NA
cdr3_aa: CASSLVPVVPYNEQFF
cdr3_nt: TGTGCCAGCAGCTTAGTCCCAGTAGTACCCTACAATGAGCAGTTCTTC

j_call: TRBJ1-1
clone_size: few
v_call: TRBV4-3
d_call: NA
cdr3_aa: CASSPLQHRTEAFF
cdr3_nt: TGCGCCAGCAGCCCCCTACAGCACCGCACTGAAGCTTTCTTT

j_call: TRBJ1-2
clone_size: few
v_call: TRBV7-2
d_call: NA
cdr3_aa: CASSLQGAVINGYTF
cdr3_nt: TGTGCCAGCAGCTTACAAGGGGCGGTAATCAATGGCTACACCTTC

j_call: TRBJ2-5
clone_size: many
v_call: TRBV18
d_call: NA
cdr3_aa: CASSPAQETQYF
cdr3_nt: TGTGCCAGCTCACCAGCCCAAGAGACCCAGTACTTC

j_call: TRBJ2-1
clone_size: many
v_call: TRBV20-1
d_call: NA
cdr3_aa: CSAQTGGSYNEQFF
cdr3_nt: TGCAGTGCCCAGACCGGGGGATCCTACAATGAGCAGTTCTTC

j_call: TRBJ2-5
clone_size: few
v_call: TRBV12-3/TRBV12-4
d_call: NA
cdr3_aa: CASSPDTGIKQETQYF
cdr3_nt: TGTGCCAGCAGCCCGGATACGGGCATCAAGCAAGAGACCCAGTACTTC

j_call: TRBJ1-1
clone_size: few
v_call: TRBV7-9
d_call: NA
cdr3_aa: CASPLGDGTEAFF
cdr3_nt: TGTGCCAGCCCTTTGGGGGACGGCACTGAAGCTTTCTTT

j_call: TRBJ2-1
clone_size: few
v_call: TRBV6-5
d_call: NA
cdr3_aa: CASTSRLKAGNEQFF
cdr3_nt: TGTGCCAGCACCTCCCGCCTCAAGGCGGGCAATGAGCAGTTCTTC

j_call: TRBJ2-7
clone_size: NA
v_call: TRBV10-3
d_call: NA
cdr3_aa: CAISEYGPVSYEQYF
cdr3_nt: TGTGCCATCAGTGAGTACGGTCCGGTCTCCTACGAGCAGTACTTC

j_call: TRBJ2-2
clone_size: NA
v_call: TRBV12-3/TRBV12-4
d_call: NA
cdr3_aa: CASSFFLETGELFF
cdr3_nt: TGTGCCAGCAGTTTTTTTTTGGAGACCGGGGAGCTGTTTTTT

j_call: TRBJ2-1
clone_size: NA
v_call: TRBV20-1
d_call: TRBD2
cdr3_aa: CSAGTSAIEQFF
cdr3_nt: TGCAGTGCTGGGACTAGTGCCATTGAGCAGTTCTTC

j_call: TRBJ1-1
clone_size: few
v_call: TRBV4-3
d_call: NA
cdr3_aa: CASRSGVRYHTEAFF
cdr3_nt: TGCGCCAGCAGGAGCGGGGTCCGATACCACACTGAAGCTTTCTTT

j_call: TRBJ1-4
clone_size: many
v_call: TRBV20-1
d_call: NA
cdr3_aa: CSVGATNEKLFF
cdr3_nt: TGCAGTGTGGGTGCAACTAATGAAAAACTGTTTTTT

j_call: TRBJ2-1
clone_size: many
v_call: TRBV6-2/TRBV6-3
d_call: NA
cdr3_aa: CASSYSLGLYNEQFF
cdr3_nt: TGTGCCAGCAGTTACTCACTCGGGTTATACAATGAGCAGTTCTTC

j_call: TRBJ2-7
clone_size: few
v_call: TRBV4-2
d_call: NA
cdr3_aa: CASSQEREPGYEQYF
cdr3_nt: TGTGCCAGCAGCCAAGAGCGGGAACCAGGCTACGAGCAGTACTTC

j_call: TRBJ1-3
clone_size: NA
v_call: TRBV7-2
d_call: NA
cdr3_aa: CASNKQLSGSTIYF
cdr3_nt: TGTGCCAGCAACAAACAACTCTCTGGAAGCACCATATATTTT

j_call: TRBJ1-5
clone_size: many
v_call: TRBV20-1
d_call: NA
cdr3_aa: CSAHRQYSNQPQHF
cdr3_nt: TGCAGTGCCCACCGACAGTATAGCAATCAGCCCCAGCATTTT

j_call: TRBJ2-1
clone_size: few
v_call: TRBV12-3/TRBV12-4
d_call: NA
cdr3_aa: CASGPTGRGGNEQFF
cdr3_nt: TGTGCCAGCGGCCCGACGGGCCGAGGAGGCAATGAGCAGTTCTTC

j_call: TRBJ1-1
clone_size: many
v_call: TRBV20-1
d_call: TRBD1
cdr3_aa: CSAYRDRGRRNTEAFF
cdr3_nt: TGCAGTGCTTACCGGGACAGGGGGAGGCGGAACACTGAAGCTTTCTTT

j_call: TRBJ2-1
clone_size: NA
v_call: TRBV15
d_call: NA
cdr3_aa: CATSGNPNSPGEFF
cdr3_nt: TGTGCCACCAGCGGAAACCCAAACTCCCCCGGGGAGTTCTTC

j_call: TRBJ1-2
clone_size: many
v_call: TRBV12-3/TRBV12-4
d_call: NA
cdr3_aa: CASSLTERANYGYTF
cdr3_nt: TGTGCCAGCAGCTTAACCGAGAGAGCTAACTATGGCTACACCTTC

j_call: TRBJ2-7
clone_size: few
v_call: TRBV20-1
d_call: NA
cdr3_aa: CSARPPGPLYEQYF
cdr3_nt: TGCAGTGCTAGACCACCGGGGCCTCTGTACGAGCAGTACTTC

j_call: TRBJ1-5
clone_size: NA
v_call: TRBV18
d_call: NA
cdr3_aa: CASSLRDPYMGNQPQHF
cdr3_nt: TGTGCCAGCTCACTCCGGGACCCCTATATGGGCAATCAGCCCCAGCATTTT

j_call: TRBJ1-1
clone_size: many
v_call: TRBV7-9
d_call: TRBD1
cdr3_aa: CASSLFPRQGSTEAFF
cdr3_nt: TGTGCCAGCAGCTTATTTCCTCGACAGGGATCCACTGAAGCTTTCTTT

j_call: TRBJ1-1
clone_size: few
v_call: TRBV14
d_call: NA
cdr3_aa: CASSQYRVLPNTEAFF
cdr3_nt: TGTGCCAGCAGCCAGTACAGGGTATTACCGAACACTGAAGCTTTCTTT

j_call: TRBJ2-2
clone_size: many
v_call: TRBV12-3/TRBV12-4
d_call: TRBD2
cdr3_aa: CASSRTSPNTGELFF
cdr3_nt: TGTGCCAGCAGCAGGACTAGCCCAAACACCGGGGAGCTGTTTTTT

j_call: TRBJ2-1
clone_size: NA
v_call: TRBV7-2
d_call: NA
cdr3_aa: CASSPSWEQFF
cdr3_nt: TGTGCCAGCAGCCCGTCCTGGGAGCAGTTCTTC

j_call: TRBJ2-5
clone_size: NA
v_call: TRBV7-8
d_call: TRBD2
cdr3_aa: CASSPWGGSLGETQYF
cdr3_nt: TGTGCCAGCAGCCCCTGGGGGGGGAGCCTCGGAGAGACCCAGTACTTC

j_call: TRBJ1-6
clone_size: few
v_call: TRBV7-8
d_call: TRBD1
cdr3_aa: CASSLRQGSPLHF
cdr3_nt: TGTGCCAGCAGCCTACGACAGGGTTCACCCCTCCACTTT

j_call: TRBJ2-7
clone_size: NA
v_call: TRBV5-1
d_call: NA
cdr3_aa: CASNVNNRAYEQYF
cdr3_nt: TGCGCCAGCAACGTAAACAACAGAGCCTACGAGCAGTACTTC

j_call: TRBJ2-2
clone_size: many
v_call: TRBV7-8
d_call: NA
cdr3_aa: CASSSRETGELFF
cdr3_nt: TGTGCCAGCAGCTCTAGGGAGACCGGGGAGCTGTTTTTT

j_call: TRBJ2-2
clone_size: NA
v_call: TRBV3-2
d_call: NA
cdr3_aa: CASTPQGGTGELFF
cdr3_nt: TGTGCCAGCACCCCACAAGGCGGCACCGGGGAGCTGTTTTTT

j_call: TRBJ2-3
clone_size: many
v_call: TRBV6-2/TRBV6-3
d_call: NA
cdr3_aa: CASSFSRDTGTDTQYF
cdr3_nt: TGTGCCAGCAGCTTTTCCCGGGACACCGGCACAGATACGCAGTATTTT

j_call: TRBJ1-5
clone_size: many
v_call: TRBV6-2/TRBV6-3
d_call: NA
cdr3_aa: CASSYSWEGVDNQPQHF
cdr3_nt: TGTGCCAGCAGTTACTCGTGGGAAGGGGTCGACAATCAGCCCCAGCATTTT

j_call: TRBJ2-5
clone_size: NA
v_call: TRBV18
d_call: NA
cdr3_aa: CASSSLPGQETQYF
cdr3_nt: TGTGCCAGCTCATCCCTGCCGGGGCAAGAGACCCAGTACTTC

j_call: TRBJ2-5
clone_size: NA
v_call: TRBV5-4
d_call: NA
cdr3_aa: CASSLTPGTETQYF
cdr3_nt: TGTGCCAGCAGCTTGACGCCCGGGACGGAGACCCAGTACTTC

j_call: TRBJ1-1
clone_size: few
v_call: TRBV7-8
d_call: NA
cdr3_aa: CASSLDGARTEAFF
cdr3_nt: TGTGCCAGCAGCTTAGACGGGGCGAGAACTGAAGCTTTCTTT

j_call: TRBJ2-3
clone_size: many
v_call: TRBV4-2
d_call: NA
cdr3_aa: CASSQPGGSTDTQYF
cdr3_nt: TGTGCCAGCAGCCAGCCTGGGGGGAGCACAGATACGCAGTATTTT

j_call: TRBJ1-2
clone_size: many
v_call: TRBV9
d_call: NA
cdr3_aa: CASSVESSGEGFSFYGYTF
cdr3_nt: TGTGCCAGCAGCGTAGAATCCTCAGGAGAAGGTTTTTCCTTCTATGGCTACACCTTC

j_call: TRBJ1-5
clone_size: few
v_call: TRBV29-1
d_call: NA
cdr3_aa: CSATRGDDQPQHF
cdr3_nt: TGCAGCGCCACGAGAGGGGACGATCAGCCCCAGCATTTT

j_call: TRBJ1-2
clone_size: NA
v_call: TRBV9
d_call: NA
cdr3_aa: CASSAGDWGYTF
cdr3_nt: TGTGCCAGCAGCGCGGGAGACTGGGGGTACACCTTC

j_call: TRBJ2-1
clone_size: NA
v_call: TRBV4-3
d_call: TRBD2
cdr3_aa: CASSQLLAGGTQFF
cdr3_nt: TGCGCCAGCAGCCAGCTTTTAGCGGGGGGCACCCAGTTCTTC

j_call: TRBJ2-7
clone_size: few
v_call: TRBV4-1
d_call: NA
cdr3_aa: CASSQEAGRPYEQYF
cdr3_nt: TGCGCCAGCAGCCAAGAGGCAGGGCGTCCCTACGAGCAGTACTTC

j_call: TRBJ2-7
clone_size: many
v_call: TRBV5-1
d_call: NA
cdr3_aa: CASSLIKDGGEQYF
cdr3_nt: TGCGCCAGCAGCTTGATCAAGGACGGAGGGGAGCAGTACTTC

j_call: TRBJ2-2
clone_size: many
v_call: TRBV25-1
d_call: NA
cdr3_aa: CASSKDRANTGELFF
cdr3_nt: TGTGCCAGCAGTAAGGACCGTGCGAACACCGGGGAGCTGTTTTTT

j_call: TRBJ2-4
clone_size: many
v_call: TRBV4-3
d_call: NA
cdr3_aa: CASSQERVTAKNIQYF
cdr3_nt: TGCGCCAGCAGCCAAGAAAGGGTTACGGCCAAAAACATTCAGTACTTC

j_call: TRBJ1-5
clone_size: NA
v_call: TRBV27
d_call: NA
cdr3_aa: CASSSDHRFSNQPQHF
cdr3_nt: TGTGCCAGCAGTTCCGACCACAGGTTTAGCAATCAGCCCCAGCATTTT

j_call: TRBJ2-4
clone_size: few
v_call: TRBV28
d_call: NA
cdr3_aa: CASSYGDLAKNIQYF
cdr3_nt: TGTGCCAGCAGTTACGGGGATCTAGCCAAAAACATTCAGTACTTC

j_call: TRBJ2-6
clone_size: NA
v_call: TRBV30
d_call: NA
cdr3_aa: CAWSVGRTSGANVLTF
cdr3_nt: TGTGCCTGGAGTGTAGGACGTACCTCTGGGGCCAACGTCCTGACTTTC